This is a list of T cell receptor beta chains from one sample in a study of early T cells in non-severe SARS-CoV-2 infection. TCRdb redid the calling of the 5' RACE reads with MiXCR, one entry per CDR3 protein. The sample records tens of thousands of distinct CDR3 sequences, roughly 6% being singletons. Input material: whole blood. The receptors stem from an adult who was a healthcare worker with PCR-confirmed SARS-CoV-2 infection or an uninfected control (not recorded which). Each CDR3 is given with its conserved first and last residue. Fields, in order: D gene, clone size, J gene, V gene, CDR3 DNA, CDR3 protein. D genes are given only for firm matches. A row's size may be missing; if present it is once, few, many or a size class.

d_gene: -
abundance: -
j_gene: TRBJ1-1
v_gene: TRBV28
CDR3nt: TGTGCCAGCACCGGCGGTTTTCGCACTGAAGCTTTCTTT
CDR3aa: CASTGGFRTEAFF

d_gene: -
abundance: few
j_gene: TRBJ2-5
v_gene: TRBV6-5
CDR3nt: TGTGCCAGCAGTTATTACGGAGGGCCGGGAGAGACCCAGTACTTC
CDR3aa: CASSYYGGPGETQYF

d_gene: -
abundance: -
j_gene: TRBJ2-1
v_gene: TRBV12-3/TRBV12-4
CDR3nt: TGTGCCAGCAGTCAGTCCCTAGCGTGGAATGAGCAGTTCTTC
CDR3aa: CASSQSLAWNEQFF

d_gene: TRBD2
abundance: many
j_gene: TRBJ2-1
v_gene: TRBV3-1
CDR3nt: TGTGCCAGCAGCCAGAGGGGAAGCGGGACTGAGCAGTTCTTC
CDR3aa: CASSQRGSGTEQFF

d_gene: TRBD1
abundance: many
j_gene: TRBJ2-5
v_gene: TRBV12-3/TRBV12-4
CDR3nt: TGTGCCAGCAGAGCGACAGGGGTCCTCCAAGAGACCCAGTACTTC
CDR3aa: CASRATGVLQETQYF

d_gene: -
abundance: -
j_gene: TRBJ1-3
v_gene: TRBV30
CDR3nt: TGTGCCTGGAATACGGGAAACACCATATATTTT
CDR3aa: CAWNTGNTIYF

d_gene: -
abundance: -
j_gene: TRBJ1-1
v_gene: TRBV6-5
CDR3nt: TGTGCCAGCAGTTACTCGACGCTCATGGGGGCTGAAGCTTTCTTT
CDR3aa: CASSYSTLMGAEAFF

d_gene: -
abundance: few
j_gene: TRBJ2-1
v_gene: TRBV12-5
CDR3nt: TGTGCTAGTGCCGGACAAACCTACAATGAGCAGTTCTTC
CDR3aa: CASAGQTYNEQFF

d_gene: -
abundance: -
j_gene: TRBJ1-6
v_gene: TRBV5-1
CDR3nt: TGCGCCAGCAGCTTGGGAATACAGGGCGCTTCACCCCTCCACTTT
CDR3aa: CASSLGIQGASPLHF

d_gene: TRBD1
abundance: few
j_gene: TRBJ2-2
v_gene: TRBV7-9
CDR3nt: TGTGCCAGCAGCTTAGCAGGGGGCCACACCGGGGAGCTGTTTTTT
CDR3aa: CASSLAGGHTGELFF